This T cell receptor (beta chain) appears in the sequencing data of a study of blood T cell repertoires in COVID-19. Across the study: Samples of COVID-19 (acute and convalescent) were obtained from the United States, Italy and Spain.

In the study's own analysis: Quantification of nucleated cells was approximated via reference gene primer amplification. The assay was immunoSEQ multiplex PCR, and TCRdb's table has in-frame clones only and misses some. V and J calls and clone size are as listed in that table; D and trimming were resolved from the DNA. The sample shows around 200,000 clones, roughly 90% of them seen only once. This clonotype was obtained from a man between 18 and 35 years old with active or convalescent COVID-19. The sample comprised peripheral blood.

CDR3 sequence reads: CASSQGLTSNQPQHF. The CDR3 DNA reads TGTGCCAGCAGCCAGGGTCTTACTAGCAATCAGCCCCAGCATTTT. The rearrangement uses TRBV7-9 and TRBJ1-5, with a weak D call TRBD1 (5 bases). The V end lost 5 bases, the J end lost 0 bases, and 11 bases lay between the germline ends. The CDR3 extends over 15 amino acids. Germline V gene lookup returns CDR1 SEHNR and CDR2 FQNEAQ (reference sequence).